This T cell receptor beta chain emerged from a study of blood T cells in healthy people across ages. Whole-study context: The capture of about one barcoded beta molecule per two T cells was achieved by template switching.

A second PCR of 7 to 11 cycles used a sample-barcoded 5' primer and a J-beta primer mix. TCRdb recomputed calls from the 5' RACE reads with MiXCR, one row per CDR3 protein. The sample has roughly 1.9 million distinct CDR3 sequences; about two fifths are singletons. In germline, CDR1 is SGHRS, CDR2 YFSETQ. The CDR3 is made up of 16 amino acids. V gave up 0 bases and J gave up 11 bases, with 23 bases separating them. Ranging in age from about 6 to 95, the donors were healthy Caucasian individuals from Russia. Samples had at least 6.5 million PBMCs isolated from them. The J gene is TRBJ2-5, the V gene TRBV5-1; no clear D gene. This TCR was sampled from a human donor in good health. Input material: blood. The CDR3 region is CASSLGVGVIDNEQYF. The DNA for the CDR3 is TGCGCCAGCAGCTTGGGGGTGGGCGTGATAGACAATGAGCAGTACTTC.